A selection of T cell receptor beta chains follows, all from one sample in a study of radiation and T cells in renal cell carcinoma. Sequencing was performed with immunoSEQ multiplex PCR; in TCRdb, only in-frame clones are kept and a portion is missing. The sample yields 120,000 to 150,000 clones, approximately 87% seen once. The starting material was blood, obtained from a patient whose treatment included radiotherapy and nephrectomy. Source of these receptors: a woman in her 50s with renal cell carcinoma. Each CDR3 is given without its conserved first and last residue.

J gene,CDR3 length,V gene,CDR3 protein
TRBJ2-7,10,TRBV30,AWSGAVYEQY
TRBJ2-3,11,TRBV15,ATSGSYTDTQY
TRBJ1-1,11,TRBV7-9,ASSLDGQGEAF
TRBJ1-4,12,TRBV7-2,ASSPQGTTEKLF
TRBJ1-5,10,TRBV7-2,ASSFDGKTQH
TRBJ2-5,12,TRBV5-1,ASSFQGPQRSQY
TRBJ2-1,13,TRBV2,ASSGGPDSYNEQF
TRBJ2-5,12,TRBV7-2,ASSYSRTQETQY
TRBJ2-3,14,TRBV4-1,ASSLLMGPSTDTQY
TRBJ1-3,15,TRBV10-3,AISESGRGATGNTIY
TRBJ1-5,11,TRBV4-1,ASSQDLNSAQH
TRBJ1-1,10,TRBV2,ASSVEFTEAF
TRBJ1-1,13,TRBV5-4,ASSFSGHPVGEAF
TRBJ1-4,12,TRBV25-1,ASTEPGPGEKLF
TRBJ2-5,15,TRBV5-1,ASSSISGTSGQETQY
TRBJ2-6,15,TRBV9,ASSLRDSNSGANVLT
TRBJ1-2,11,TRBV4-2,ASSQGGGDGYT
TRBJ2-5,12,TRBV5-4,ASSLVGERETQY
TRBJ1-5,14,TRBV6-4,ASSDGGTLGNQPQH
TRBJ2-3,12,TRBV6-5,ASKGSLRGDTQY
TRBJ1-1,14,TRBV18,ASSPSQAGGGGEAF